This T cell receptor (beta chain) was recovered during a study of control samples from healthy donors and cancer patients. Germline-derived CDR1 and CDR2 are SGHKS and YYEKEE (reference sequence). CDR3 length: 14 residues. Trimming left V 5 bases short and J 7 bases short, with 16 bases between. Here immunoSEQ multiplex PCR was the method, and the copy in TCRdb shows in-frame clones only, minus some. The sample comprises about 85,000 clones, roughly nine tenths of which are singletons, and 7.6% rests with the top ten. The source is an older woman in good health. The sample taken for sequencing was blood. This chain uses TRBV5-5 with TRBJ2-1, with TRBD2 as a possible D gene (6 bases). The DNA for the CDR3 is TGTGCCAGCAGTCCCAGGGTCGGGGGTAATGAGCAGTTCTTC. Protein sequence: CASSPRVGGNEQFF.